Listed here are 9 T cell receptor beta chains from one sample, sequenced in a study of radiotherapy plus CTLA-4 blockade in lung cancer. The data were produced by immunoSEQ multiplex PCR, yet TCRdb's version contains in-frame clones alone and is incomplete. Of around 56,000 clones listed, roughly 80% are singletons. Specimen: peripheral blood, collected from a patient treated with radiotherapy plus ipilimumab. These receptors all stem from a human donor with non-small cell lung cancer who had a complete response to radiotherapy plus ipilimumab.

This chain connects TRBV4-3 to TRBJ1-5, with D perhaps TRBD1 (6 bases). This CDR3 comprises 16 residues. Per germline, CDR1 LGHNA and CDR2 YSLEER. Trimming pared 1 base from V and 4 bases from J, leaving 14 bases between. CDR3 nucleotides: TGCGCCAGCAGCCAAGTTGGGGGGGCGAAGAATCAGCCCCAGCATTTT. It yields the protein CASSQVGGAKNQPQHF.

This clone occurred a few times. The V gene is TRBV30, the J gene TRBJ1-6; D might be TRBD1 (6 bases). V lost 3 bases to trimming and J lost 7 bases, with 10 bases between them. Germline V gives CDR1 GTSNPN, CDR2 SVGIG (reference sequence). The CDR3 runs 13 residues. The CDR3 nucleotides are TGTGCCTGGAGGGACAGCGGCAATTCACCCCTCCACTTT. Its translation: CAWRDSGNSPLHF.

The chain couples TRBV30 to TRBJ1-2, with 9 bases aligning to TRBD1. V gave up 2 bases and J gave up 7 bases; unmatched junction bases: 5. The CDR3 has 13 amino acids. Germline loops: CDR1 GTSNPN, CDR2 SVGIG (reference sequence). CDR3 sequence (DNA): TGTGCCTGGAGTCTGGGACAGGGCCTTGGCTACACCTTC. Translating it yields CAWSLGQGLGYTF.

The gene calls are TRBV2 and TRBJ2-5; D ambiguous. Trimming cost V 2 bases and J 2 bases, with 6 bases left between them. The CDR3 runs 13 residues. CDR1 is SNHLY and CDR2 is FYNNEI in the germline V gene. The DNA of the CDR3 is TGTGCCAGCAGTGAAAGTCAGCAAGAGACCCAGTACTTC. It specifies CASSESQQETQYF.

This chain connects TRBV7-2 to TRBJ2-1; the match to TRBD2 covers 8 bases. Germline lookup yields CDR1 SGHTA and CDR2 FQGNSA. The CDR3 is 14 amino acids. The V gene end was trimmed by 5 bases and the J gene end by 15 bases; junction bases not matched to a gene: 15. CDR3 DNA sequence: TGTGCCAGCAGCCAGGGGCTAGCGGGCCGGCAAAGGTTCTTC. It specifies CASSQGLAGRQRFF.

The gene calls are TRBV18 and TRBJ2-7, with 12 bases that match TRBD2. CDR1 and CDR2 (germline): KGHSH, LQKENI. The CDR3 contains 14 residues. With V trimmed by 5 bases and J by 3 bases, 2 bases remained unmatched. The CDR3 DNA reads TGTGCCAGCTCAGAGACTAGCGGGAGCTACGAGCAGTACGTC. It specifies CASSETSGSYEQYV.

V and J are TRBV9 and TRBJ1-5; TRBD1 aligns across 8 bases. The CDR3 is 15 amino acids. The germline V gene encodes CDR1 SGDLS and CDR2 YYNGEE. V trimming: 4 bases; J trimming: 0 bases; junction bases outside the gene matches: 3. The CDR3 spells CASSQGQDSNQPQHF. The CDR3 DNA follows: TGTGCCAGCAGCCAGGGACAGGATAGCAATCAGCCCCAGCATTTT.

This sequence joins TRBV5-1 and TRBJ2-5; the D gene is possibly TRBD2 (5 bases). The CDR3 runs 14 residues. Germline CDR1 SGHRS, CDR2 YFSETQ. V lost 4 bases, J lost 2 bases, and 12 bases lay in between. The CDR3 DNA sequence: TGCGCCAGCAGCCCCCGGGAAGGACAAGAGACCCAGTACTTC. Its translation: CASSPREGQETQYF.

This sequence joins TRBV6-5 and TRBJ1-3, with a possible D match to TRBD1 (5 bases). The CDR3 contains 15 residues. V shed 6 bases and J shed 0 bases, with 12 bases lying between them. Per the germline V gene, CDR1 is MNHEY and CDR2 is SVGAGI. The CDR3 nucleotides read TGTGCCAGCAGAAAAGGGGTACTCTCTGGAAACACCATATATTTT. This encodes CASRKGVLSGNTIYF.